The clone carrying this T cell receptor (beta chain) has a handful of counts. CDR3 length equals 13 residues. The V end lost 7 bases, the J end lost 2 bases, and 11 bases lay between the germline ends. Each CDR3 protein is one row after TCRdb ran MiXCR on the RT-PCR reads. The sample holds 550,000 to 750,000 distinct CDR3 sequences, over 12% seen once. The origin of this receptor is a female donor in good health, serving as a healthy control. Sequenced: memory CD4+ T cells from blood. J is TRBJ1-1 and V is TRBV12-3 or TRBV12-4; D not certain. CDR3 DNA sequence: TGTGCCAGCACTCGAGTGATAAACACTGAAGCTTTCTTT. It encodes CASTRVINTEAFF.